This entry describes one TCR beta chain. There is no known antigen for this receptor. No clone much larger than this one lies a single base away; base qualities are absent. The sample belongs to a study of blood T cells in healthy people across ages (dated by TCRdb to between 2015 and 2016). Background for the entire study: Template switching captured roughly one uniquely barcoded TCR beta cDNA molecule per two T cells in model experiments. The donors were split into four age groups: young (average roughly 15 years), middle-aged (39), aged (approximately 59) and long-lived (roughly 86). For two donors (one aged 18 to 30 and one aged 80 or older), the study analyzed two additional independent replicas of 1 million unique cDNA reads from the same blood draw. Age-related changes in TCR beta repertoire diversity were measured in the study by deep sequencing normalized with unique cDNA molecular identifiers. Donors of different ages were randomly distributed across sequencing lanes to avoid experimental bias. The investigation overall reported the following: Observed TCR beta diversity per million T cells fell roughly linearly with age, and a significant reduction was already apparent by age approximately 40. Estimates of total diversity based on one million sequenced T cells were regarded as lower bounds and as underestimates. A strong correlation was found between observed TCR beta diversity and the percentage of naive T cells measured by flow cytometry. The CMV infection status of donors was not known, potentially confounding age-related changes in expanded clonotypes. Because profiling used bulk unsorted PBMCs, naive and antigen-experienced compartments could not be compared conclusively. Compared with the aged group, the long-lived group had more naive CD4+ T cells, fewer expanded clones and increased TCR diversity, suggesting age selection.

Library preparation used 5' RACE. The run used an Illumina HiSeq 2500. A second PCR of 7 to 11 cycles was performed with a sample-barcoded 5' primer and a J-beta primer mix. A unique molecular identifier was introduced onto each TCR beta cDNA molecule by a template-switch 5' adaptor carrying 12 random nucleotides. Each sample yielded at least 3 million CDR3-containing paired-end reads. First-strand cDNA was synthesized from all RNA with the Mint cDNA synthesis kit, primed by a TRBC-specific oligonucleotide. Following uracil-DNA glycosylase treatment, a first 18-cycle PCR with universal primers M1SS and BC2_uni_R was performed on all cDNA. On the study's bioinformatics: For normalization, 1 million high-quality reads were randomly selected from each sample, with every read carrying a distinct molecular identifier. Reads sharing molecular identifiers were discarded rather than binned into consensus sequences. MiTCR, with a Q25 quality threshold and the strictest error-elimination algorithm, was used for CDR3 identification, clonotype clustering and error correction. A nonparametric unseen species model with Euler transformation was used to estimate a lower bound on total TCR beta diversity. Starting from the raw public reads, TCRdb applied fastp trimming at Q25, assembled clones with MiXCR and retained in-frame beta chains. Entries that share a CDR3 protein sequence are merged under the most common genes and DNA. TCRdb, not the authors, supplied the V and J calls. Within this sample are roughly 680,000 distinct CDR3 sequences, with under 65% of them counted one time only. Jointly, the top ten make up roughly 14% of the sample.

The junction shows trimming of 2 bases on V and 4 bases on J, plus 14 bases between the germline ends. CDR1 and CDR2 (SGHDN, FVKESK) derive from the germline V gene. The CDR3 has 15 amino acids, counting the end cysteine and phenylalanine. Only CDR3 DNA remains: 45 bases, in frame from the first base. The 35 to 40 donors, aged 6 to 90 years, were systemically healthy Caucasian individuals from Russia. About 9.1 milliliters of peripheral blood were collected from each donor into EDTA-treated Vacutainer tubes. Ficoll-Paque density-gradient centrifugation was used to isolate PBMCs, with at least 7 million per sample. Total RNA was extracted from PBMCs with Trizol reagent, with at least 5 micrograms obtained per sample. For every donor, flow cytometry on a PBMC aliquot measured the percentage of naive CD45RAhigh/CD27high T cells.

The sample consisted of blood. This chain joins TRBV14 to TRBJ2-5, with a weak D call of TRBD1 (6 bases match). This TCR was recovered from a woman older than 75 in good health. The CDR3 here reads CASSQLKGVRETQYF. The DNA reads as follows: TGTGCCAGCAGCCAATTGAAGGGGGTTCGAGAGACCCAGTACTTC.